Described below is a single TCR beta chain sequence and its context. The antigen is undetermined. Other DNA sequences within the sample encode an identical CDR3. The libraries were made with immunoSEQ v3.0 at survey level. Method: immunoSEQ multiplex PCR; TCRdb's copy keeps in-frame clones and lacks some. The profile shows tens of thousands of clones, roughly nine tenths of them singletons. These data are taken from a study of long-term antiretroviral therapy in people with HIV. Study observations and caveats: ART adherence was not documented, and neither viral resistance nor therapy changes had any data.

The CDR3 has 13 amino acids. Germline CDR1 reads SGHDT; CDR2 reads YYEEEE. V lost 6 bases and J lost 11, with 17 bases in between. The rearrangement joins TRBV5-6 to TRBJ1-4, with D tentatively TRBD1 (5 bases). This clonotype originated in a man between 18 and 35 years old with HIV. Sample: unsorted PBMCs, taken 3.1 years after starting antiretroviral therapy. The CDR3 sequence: CASTAGPEEKLFF. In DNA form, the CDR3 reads TGTGCCAGCACTGCGGGACCAGAGGAGAAACTGTTTTTT.